Listed below are T cell receptor beta chains from one sample, sequenced in a study of T cells in Graves' hyperthyroidism and ophthalmopathy. TCRdb reanalysed the multiplex PCR reads using MiXCR and keeps one entry per CDR3 protein. The sample includes 500,000 to 550,000 distinct CDR3 sequences, just under 20% of them seen just once. The sample consisted of blood. The receptors were gathered from a man between 40 and 49 years old with Graves' ophthalmopathy. Both conserved end residues are part of each CDR3. Each record gives: J gene, D gene, CDR3 length, clone size, V gene, CDR3 protein, CDR3 DNA. A D gene is named only where the DNA matches it firmly. Clone size is not always given. Where it is, it says once, few, many or a class for expanded clones.

J: TRBJ2-2; D: -; length: 14; size: once; V: TRBV9; CDR3: CASNQGGQTGELFF; DNA: TGTGCCAGCAATCAGGGAGGACAAACCGGGGAGCTGTTTTTT
J: TRBJ1-5; D: -; length: 19; size: many; V: TRBV28; CDR3: CASRSRRGRGRIGNQPQHF; DNA: TGTGCCAGCCGTTCTAGAAGGGGCCGCGGTCGAATCGGCAATCAGCCCCAGCATTTT
J: TRBJ2-5; D: -; length: 14; size: many; V: TRBV20-1; CDR3: CSASRPPRAETQYF; DNA: TGCAGTGCTAGTCGGCCCCCGAGGGCCGAGACCCAGTACTTC
J: TRBJ1-2; D: -; length: 12; size: many; V: TRBV20-1; CDR3: CSAREGAKGYTF; DNA: TGCAGTGCTAGAGAAGGCGCCAAAGGCTACACCTTC
J: TRBJ1-1; D: -; length: 14; size: -; V: TRBV12-3/TRBV12-4; CDR3: CASTRTARNTEAFF; DNA: TGTGCCAGCACCCGGACAGCCAGAAACACTGAAGCTTTCTTT
J: TRBJ2-2; D: -; length: 14; size: few; V: TRBV5-4; CDR3: CASSSGQRAGELFF; DNA: TGTGCCAGCAGCTCTGGCCAGCGGGCCGGGGAGCTGTTTTTT
J: TRBJ1-3; D: -; length: 15; size: once; V: TRBV10-3; CDR3: CASSYRGFAGNTIYF; DNA: TGTGCCAGCAGTTACCGGGGGTTTGCTGGAAACACCATATATTTT
J: TRBJ1-6; D: -; length: 14; size: few; V: TRBV30; CDR3: CAWSVGDGNSPLHF; DNA: TGTGCCTGGAGTGTGGGGGACGGGAATTCACCCCTCCACTTT
J: TRBJ2-5; D: -; length: 13; size: many; V: TRBV20-1; CDR3: CSAGQGGQETQYF; DNA: TGCAGTGCAGGGCAGGGGGGCCAAGAGACCCAGTACTTC
J: TRBJ2-2; D: -; length: 13; size: many; V: TRBV7-2; CDR3: CASSLLWTGELFF; DNA: TGTGCCAGCAGCTTACTATGGACCGGGGAGCTGTTTTTT
J: TRBJ2-4; D: TRBD1; length: 17; size: few; V: TRBV11-2; CDR3: CASRSPGQGGTKNIQYF; DNA: TGTGCCAGCAGATCCCCTGGACAGGGTGGGACCAAAAACATTCAGTACTTC
J: TRBJ2-1; D: -; length: 16; size: -; V: TRBV9; CDR3: CASSVDAGSSYNEQFF; DNA: TGTGCCAGCAGCGTAGATGCGGGGAGCTCCTACAATGAGCAGTTCTTC
J: TRBJ1-1; D: -; length: 15; size: -; V: TRBV6-5; CDR3: CASSYEGTMNTEAFF; DNA: TGTGCCAGCAGTTACGAGGGGACAATGAACACTGAAGCTTTCTTT
J: TRBJ2-1; D: -; length: 15; size: -; V: TRBV24-1; CDR3: CATSGDPTPPDEQFF; DNA: TGTGCCACCAGTGGGGACCCCACGCCCCCCGATGAGCAGTTCTTC
J: TRBJ2-7; D: TRBD2; length: 14; size: many; V: TRBV11-1; CDR3: CASSLASGAYEQYF; DNA: TGTGCCAGCAGCTTAGCTAGCGGGGCGTACGAGCAGTACTTC
J: TRBJ2-7; D: TRBD1; length: 15; size: -; V: TRBV4-1; CDR3: CASSQVLTGSYEQYF; DNA: TGCGCCAGCAGCCAAGTTCTGACAGGGTCGTACGAGCAGTACTTC
J: TRBJ2-7; D: TRBD1; length: 14; size: -; V: TRBV28; CDR3: CASRKTGIGYEQYF; DNA: TGTGCCAGCAGAAAGACAGGGATCGGCTACGAGCAGTACTTC
J: TRBJ1-1; D: -; length: 14; size: many; V: TRBV29-1; CDR3: CSVGGSEHNTEAFF; DNA: TGCAGCGTGGGGGGGAGTGAACATAACACTGAAGCTTTCTTT
J: TRBJ2-2; D: -; length: 14; size: many; V: TRBV2; CDR3: CASKGGSGTGELFF; DNA: TGTGCCAGCAAAGGTGGGAGTGGCACCGGGGAGCTGTTTTTT
J: TRBJ2-2; D: -; length: 11; size: few; V: TRBV5-1; CDR3: CASFHGGELFF; DNA: TGCGCCAGCTTTCATGGCGGGGAGCTGTTTTTT
J: TRBJ2-4; D: -; length: 16; size: -; V: TRBV3-1; CDR3: CASSQAGGIAKNIQYF; DNA: TGTGCCAGCAGCCAAGCTGGGGGGATAGCCAAAAACATTCAGTACTTC
J: TRBJ1-5; D: -; length: 16; size: many; V: TRBV30; CDR3: CACPHRGVVRNQPQHF; DNA: TGTGCCTGTCCTCACCGGGGGGTAGTACGTAATCAGCCCCAGCATTTT
J: TRBJ2-2; D: -; length: 15; size: few; V: TRBV11-2; CDR3: CASIIGTVNTGELFF; DNA: TGTGCCAGCATCATAGGAACAGTGAACACCGGGGAGCTGTTTTTT
J: TRBJ2-1; D: -; length: 14; size: many; V: TRBV11-2; CDR3: CASSLGSGYNEQFF; DNA: TGTGCCAGCAGCTTAGGTTCGGGGTACAATGAGCAGTTCTTC
J: TRBJ2-2; D: -; length: 15; size: few; V: TRBV30; CDR3: CAWSVRAVLSGELFF; DNA: TGTGCCTGGAGTGTGCGGGCAGTACTCTCTGGGGAGCTGTTTTTT
J: TRBJ2-3; D: TRBD2; length: 17; size: few; V: TRBV6-2/TRBV6-3; CDR3: CASTHRWTSGRTDTQYF; DNA: TGTGCCAGCACCCATCGATGGACTAGCGGGAGAACAGATACGCAGTATTTT
J: TRBJ2-1; D: TRBD2; length: 17; size: once; V: TRBV30; CDR3: CAFLLAGGALRDNEQFF; DNA: TGTGCCTTCCTACTAGCGGGGGGCGCCTTGAGGGACAATGAGCAGTTCTTC